These T cell receptor beta chains were read from a single sample in a study of cytomegalovirus exposure and HLA in healthy donors. The method was immunoSEQ multiplex PCR; TCRdb's version includes in-frame clones alone and lacks a portion of them. The table shows some 200,000 clones, with 70% to 85% occurring only once. The specimen sequenced was PBMCs. The receptor set was obtained from a boy aged 2-15 years in good health and CMV-seronegative. Both conserved end residues are trimmed from each CDR3. D genes are given only for firm matches.

D	V	J	CDR3
TRBD2	TRBV14	TRBJ2-1	ASSILAGGNNEQF
.	TRBV2	TRBJ2-7	ASSEVARILRGEQY
.	TRBV4-3	TRBJ1-2	ASSQDEGEGYT
.	TRBV6-1	TRBJ1-2	ASHSYGYT
TRBD2	TRBV14	TRBJ2-2	ASSLRRGGAGELF
.	TRBV5-1	TRBJ2-1	ASSLLQGPYNEQF
.	TRBV7-3	TRBJ1-1	ASSIQGDTEAF
.	TRBV5-1	TRBJ2-1	ASSLELSYNEQF
TRBD1	TRBV19	TRBJ1-6	ASSIRTGYNSPLH
.	TRBV30	TRBJ1-5	AWSVLQVNQPQH
.	TRBV11-2	TRBJ1-2	ASSLINPSGDGYT
.	TRBV19	TRBJ2-1	ASSWRGTYNEQF
.	TRBV11-1	TRBJ2-1	ASSRGRFEEQF
TRBD2	TRBV5-1	TRBJ2-5	ASSVRRLAGGETQY
TRBD1	TRBV5-5	TRBJ1-1	ASSWITGTVNTEAF
.	TRBV7-2	.	ASSSRGGHPYEQY
.	TRBV5-1	TRBJ1-2	ASSLDSNGYT
TRBD2	TRBV7-2	TRBJ2-5	ASSLLAGVMETQY
.	TRBV4-1	TRBJ2-3	ASSLGVGGTDTQY
TRBD1	TRBV5-4	TRBJ2-2	ASSLAGTGGTGELF
.	TRBV5-6	TRBJ2-3	ASSPWDTTDTQY
.	TRBV15	TRBJ2-3	ATSRRGTRTDTQY
.	TRBV7-8	TRBJ2-7	ASSLLGLAYEQY
.	TRBV5-4	TRBJ1-5	ASSLDPDQPQH
.	TRBV7-2	TRBJ2-3	ASSSEISTDTQY
.	TRBV4-3	TRBJ2-3	ASRHDNGGPSTGTQY
TRBD2	TRBV5-6	TRBJ2-7	ASSLWTRDAYEQY
TRBD1	TRBV5-4	TRBJ2-7	ASSLAPGQGYYEQY
TRBD1	TRBV7-2	TRBJ1-5	ASSLLRQGAQPQH
TRBD1	TRBV7-2	TRBJ1-2	ASSLTTGGYGYT
TRBD2	TRBV11-2	TRBJ2-5	ASSPSTSGGPY
.	TRBV27	TRBJ1-2	ASSSRGGGVYGYT
TRBD2	TRBV7-2	TRBJ2-7	ASSWSGGASSYEQY
.	TRBV19	TRBJ1-2	ASSIRRGADGYT
TRBD1	TRBV6-1	TRBJ1-1	ATQWGAQGAPEAF
.	TRBV7-8	TRBJ1-2	ASSLAFGGADYGYT
TRBD1	TRBV7-2	TRBJ1-2	ASSSSTGTANYGYT
.	TRBV5-1	TRBJ2-7	ASSGGRSRTPYEQY
.	TRBV29-1	TRBJ2-7	SVWVRGGMYEQY
TRBD1	TRBV10-1	TRBJ1-2	ASSGEEGARYGYT
.	TRBV5-4	TRBJ1-2	ASSLVGRGYGYT
.	TRBV7-6	TRBJ1-6	ASSLRTDNSPLH
.	TRBV18	TRBJ2-3	ASSLLSGETQY
.	TRBV7-2	TRBJ2-5	ASSLGGDPHQGETQY
.	TRBV6-5	TRBJ1-4	ASSYTGEKLF
.	TRBV5-4	TRBJ2-7	AGSRGGEGAYEQY
.	TRBV5-1	TRBJ1-4	ASSLGQLNEKLF
.	TRBV4-1	TRBJ1-5	ASSPFDTSNQPQH
.	TRBV21-1	TRBJ1-2	ASSAPGTGDYGYT